This T cell receptor beta chain originates from a study of OX40 agonist ivuxolimab in advanced cancers. Turning to the study itself: Three patients showed partial responses: one hepatocellular carcinoma and two cutaneous melanoma cases.

With regard to this clone: One junction end does not reproduce the germline sequence, and a read error may be involved.

The CDR3 length is 12 residues. Germline V lookup: CDR1 SNHLY, CDR2 FYNNEI. Generated by immunoSEQ multiplex PCR, the TCRdb table keeps only in-frame clones and is missing some. Counted here are 45,000 to 55,000 clones, roughly 85% occurring once; the ten biggest clones make up 9% to 10%. The sample consisted of CD4+ or CD8+ T cells sorted from blood, taken in a trial of the OX40 agonist ivuxolimab. The origin of this receptor is an adult with an advanced solid tumor such as melanoma, head and neck, liver or kidney cancer. The chain combines TRBV2 with TRBJ2-7; no clear D gene. The CDR3 DNA follows: TGTGCCAGCAGCCCCTCCCTGTACGTGCAGTACTTC. Its translation: CASSPSLYVQYF.